A selection of T cell receptor beta chains follows, all from one sample in a study of regulatory T cells in long-lasting Graves disease. TCRdb analysed the multiplex PCR reads with MiXCR anew, one entry per CDR3 protein. The sample holds under 800,000 distinct CDR3 sequences, under 20% seen once. These data are also associated with another study on T cells in Graves' hyperthyroidism and ophthalmopathy.

The sequencing used peripheral blood mononuclear cells (PBMCs), collected at new diagnosis, from a patient treated with antithyroid drugs. Receptors were obtained from a woman aged 25 to 39 with Graves disease. The CDR3 runs from the conserved cysteine through the conserved F or W. The D gene is left open where the match is weak. Clone size is given for some rows only: seen once, a few or many times, or a class if the clone is expanded.

v_gene: TRBV20-1
abundance: few
j_gene: TRBJ1-2
d_gene: TRBD1
CDR3aa: CSASQNRGYGYTF
CDR3nt: TGCAGTGCTAGCCAAAACAGGGGCTATGGCTACACCTTC

v_gene: TRBV15
abundance: NA
j_gene: TRBJ1-1
d_gene: TRBD1
CDR3aa: CATSRATGYEAFF
CDR3nt: TGTGCCACCAGCAGAGCGACAGGGTATGAAGCTTTCTTT

v_gene: TRBV11-2
abundance: few
j_gene: TRBJ2-7
d_gene: NA
CDR3aa: CASSLVGGLGSEQYF
CDR3nt: TGTGCCAGCAGCTTAGTGGGGGGGCTCGGATCCGAGCAGTACTTC

v_gene: TRBV11-2
abundance: NA
j_gene: TRBJ2-1
d_gene: TRBD2
CDR3aa: CASSNGLDAEQFF
CDR3nt: TGTGCCAGCAGTAACGGACTAGACGCTGAGCAGTTCTTC

v_gene: TRBV6-2/TRBV6-3
abundance: many
j_gene: TRBJ2-3
d_gene: NA
CDR3aa: CASSYSSRRAIDTQYF
CDR3nt: TGTGCCAGCAGTTACTCGAGCCGGAGGGCCATAGATACGCAGTATTTT

v_gene: TRBV28
abundance: few
j_gene: TRBJ1-2
d_gene: NA
CDR3aa: CASSLLSSTGHGYTF
CDR3nt: TGTGCCAGCAGTTTATTGTCTTCGACAGGCCATGGCTACACCTTC

v_gene: TRBV5-6
abundance: once
j_gene: TRBJ2-1
d_gene: TRBD1
CDR3aa: CASSPLGTGVWNEQFF
CDR3nt: TGTGCCAGCAGCCCGCTAGGGACAGGGGTATGGAATGAGCAGTTCTTC

v_gene: TRBV6-2/TRBV6-3
abundance: NA
j_gene: TRBJ2-6
d_gene: NA
CDR3aa: CASSLEGGGANVLTF
CDR3nt: TGTGCCAGCAGTTTAGAGGGGGGTGGGGCCAACGTCCTGACTTTC

v_gene: TRBV7-2
abundance: many
j_gene: TRBJ1-2
d_gene: NA
CDR3aa: CASSSRRQRGGYTF
CDR3nt: TGTGCCAGCAGCTCTAGGCGCCAACGGGGAGGCTACACCTTC

v_gene: TRBV4-2
abundance: NA
j_gene: TRBJ1-6
d_gene: NA
CDR3aa: CASSQDKGRVSPLHF
CDR3nt: TGTGCCAGCAGCCAAGATAAGGGGAGGGTTTCACCCCTCCACTTT

v_gene: TRBV30
abundance: few
j_gene: TRBJ2-7
d_gene: NA
CDR3aa: CAWRSISYEQYF
CDR3nt: TGTGCCTGGAGATCGATCTCCTACGAGCAGTACTTC

v_gene: TRBV20-1
abundance: few
j_gene: TRBJ2-5
d_gene: TRBD2
CDR3aa: CSARGAGGPWETQYF
CDR3nt: TGCAGTGCTAGGGGGGCGGGAGGGCCATGGGAGACCCAGTACTTC

v_gene: TRBV6-1
abundance: many
j_gene: TRBJ2-7
d_gene: TRBD2
CDR3aa: CASSEGLAGYSYEQYF
CDR3nt: TGTGCCAGCAGTGAAGGACTAGCGGGATACTCCTACGAGCAGTACTTC

v_gene: TRBV29-1
abundance: many
j_gene: TRBJ1-3
d_gene: NA
CDR3aa: CSVVSGNTIYF
CDR3nt: TGCAGCGTTGTGTCTGGAAACACCATATATTTT

v_gene: TRBV20-1
abundance: NA
j_gene: TRBJ2-7
d_gene: TRBD2
CDR3aa: CSARLAVLSYEQYF
CDR3nt: TGCAGTGCTCGACTAGCGGTGCTATCCTACGAGCAGTACTTC

v_gene: TRBV2
abundance: few
j_gene: TRBJ2-5
d_gene: NA
CDR3aa: CASSADGETQYF
CDR3nt: TGTGCCAGCAGTGCGGATGGAGAGACCCAGTACTTC

v_gene: TRBV12-5
abundance: NA
j_gene: TRBJ2-1
d_gene: NA
CDR3aa: CASGFGPYNEQFF
CDR3nt: TGTGCTAGTGGTTTTGGGCCCTACAATGAGCAGTTCTTC

v_gene: TRBV10-3
abundance: many
j_gene: TRBJ1-1
d_gene: NA
CDR3aa: CAISRQENTEAFF
CDR3nt: TGTGCCATCAGTCGACAGGAGAACACTGAAGCTTTCTTT

v_gene: TRBV28
abundance: many
j_gene: TRBJ1-2
d_gene: NA
CDR3aa: CASSLSRGRLYGYTF
CDR3nt: TGTGCCAGCAGTTTATCCCGAGGGCGCCTCTATGGCTACACCTTC

v_gene: TRBV24-1
abundance: NA
j_gene: TRBJ2-3
d_gene: NA
CDR3aa: CATSDFGREGTDTQYF
CDR3nt: TGTGCCACCAGTGATTTCGGTAGAGAAGGCACAGATACGCAGTATTTT

v_gene: TRBV6-1
abundance: NA
j_gene: TRBJ1-5
d_gene: NA
CDR3aa: CASSESGAPSQPQHF
CDR3nt: TGTGCCAGCAGTGAATCGGGGGCTCCGAGCCAGCCCCAGCATTTT

v_gene: TRBV24-1
abundance: NA
j_gene: TRBJ2-7
d_gene: TRBD2
CDR3aa: CATSLSGSHEQYF
CDR3nt: TGTGCCACCAGCCTTAGCGGGAGCCACGAGCAGTACTTC

v_gene: TRBV27
abundance: NA
j_gene: TRBJ2-7
d_gene: NA
CDR3aa: CASSRLPPKDEQYF
CDR3nt: TGTGCCAGCAGCCGACTCCCTCCTAAAGACGAGCAGTACTTC

v_gene: TRBV9
abundance: NA
j_gene: TRBJ2-2
d_gene: TRBD1
CDR3aa: CASSGREPDREGAGELFF
CDR3nt: TGTGCCAGCAGCGGACGGGAACCTGACAGGGAAGGCGCCGGGGAGCTGTTTTTT

v_gene: TRBV4-1
abundance: few
j_gene: TRBJ2-5
d_gene: NA
CDR3aa: CASSRKLSGTGIAGERETQYF
CDR3nt: TGCGCCAGCAGCCGCAAACTGTCCGGGACAGGTATAGCGGGAGAGCGAGAGACCCAGTACTTC

v_gene: TRBV24-1
abundance: NA
j_gene: TRBJ2-3
d_gene: TRBD1
CDR3aa: CATSTGTGITDTQYF
CDR3nt: TGTGCCACCAGCACCGGGACAGGAATCACAGATACGCAGTATTTT

v_gene: TRBV28
abundance: many
j_gene: TRBJ1-2
d_gene: NA
CDR3aa: CASSSNDRYYGYTF
CDR3nt: TGTGCCAGCAGTTCGAACGACAGGTACTATGGCTACACCTTC

v_gene: TRBV28
abundance: many
j_gene: TRBJ2-3
d_gene: NA
CDR3aa: CASSTSGTRGSNTQYF
CDR3nt: TGTGCCAGCAGTACCTCCGGGACAAGGGGGTCGAATACGCAGTATTTT

v_gene: TRBV28
abundance: few
j_gene: TRBJ1-1
d_gene: NA
CDR3aa: CASSLLVGRESEAFF
CDR3nt: TGTGCCAGCAGTTTATTGGTAGGGAGGGAGTCTGAAGCTTTCTTT

v_gene: TRBV30
abundance: NA
j_gene: TRBJ2-1
d_gene: TRBD2
CDR3aa: CAWSVRWASGVPNNEQFF
CDR3nt: TGTGCCTGGAGTGTCAGGTGGGCTAGCGGGGTCCCCAACAATGAGCAGTTCTTC

v_gene: TRBV6-1
abundance: many
j_gene: TRBJ1-5
d_gene: NA
CDR3aa: CASLQTGLGNQPQHF
CDR3nt: TGTGCCAGCCTACAAACAGGGCTTGGCAATCAGCCCCAGCATTTT

v_gene: TRBV7-8
abundance: many
j_gene: TRBJ1-1
d_gene: NA
CDR3aa: CASSLQKMNTEAFF
CDR3nt: TGTGCCAGCAGCTTGCAGAAGATGAACACTGAAGCTTTCTTT

v_gene: TRBV7-8
abundance: NA
j_gene: TRBJ2-7
d_gene: TRBD1
CDR3aa: CASRGTGGAQKQYF
CDR3nt: TGTGCCAGCAGGGGGACAGGGGGCGCACAGAAGCAGTACTTC

v_gene: TRBV28
abundance: many
j_gene: TRBJ2-7
d_gene: TRBD2
CDR3aa: CASSLMGGTHYEQYF
CDR3nt: TGTGCCAGCAGTTTAATGGGGGGGACGCACTACGAGCAGTACTTC

v_gene: TRBV30
abundance: NA
j_gene: TRBJ2-3
d_gene: NA
CDR3aa: CAWSGTATDTQYF
CDR3nt: TGTGCCTGGAGTGGGACTGCCACAGATACGCAGTATTTT

v_gene: TRBV19
abundance: once
j_gene: TRBJ2-7
d_gene: NA
CDR3aa: CASSRTGLNSYEQYF
CDR3nt: TGTGCCAGTAGTAGAACAGGGTTGAATAGCTACGAGCAGTACTTC

v_gene: TRBV2
abundance: many
j_gene: TRBJ1-3
d_gene: NA
CDR3aa: CASRVEGSFGNTIYF
CDR3nt: TGTGCCAGCAGGGTAGAGGGAAGTTTTGGAAACACCATATATTTT

v_gene: TRBV19
abundance: few
j_gene: TRBJ1-2
d_gene: TRBD1
CDR3aa: CANLPPRDSWGYTF
CDR3nt: TGTGCCAATCTCCCACCCAGGGACAGCTGGGGCTACACCTTC

v_gene: TRBV29-1
abundance: few
j_gene: TRBJ2-7
d_gene: NA
CDR3aa: CSVGAVSYEQYF
CDR3nt: TGCAGCGTTGGAGCAGTCTCCTACGAGCAGTACTTC

v_gene: TRBV30
abundance: many
j_gene: TRBJ2-2
d_gene: NA
CDR3aa: CAWSVRREGELFF
CDR3nt: TGTGCCTGGAGTGTACGACGGGAAGGGGAGCTGTTTTTT

v_gene: TRBV29-1
abundance: NA
j_gene: TRBJ2-5
d_gene: TRBD1
CDR3aa: CSVTGVLGETQYF
CDR3nt: TGCAGCGTGACAGGGGTTCTGGGGGAGACCCAGTACTTC

v_gene: TRBV6-9
abundance: few
j_gene: TRBJ1-4
d_gene: TRBD1
CDR3aa: CASSSPGQGITNEKLFF
CDR3nt: TGTGCCAGCAGTTCACCGGGACAGGGAATCACTAATGAAAAACTGTTTTTT

v_gene: TRBV27
abundance: many
j_gene: TRBJ1-5
d_gene: NA
CDR3aa: CASSSVGSNQPQHF
CDR3nt: TGTGCCAGCAGTTCCGTAGGCAGCAATCAGCCCCAGCATTTT

v_gene: TRBV6-1
abundance: few
j_gene: TRBJ2-5
d_gene: NA
CDR3aa: CASSPSIATQYF
CDR3nt: TGTGCCAGCAGTCCTTCTATTGCCACCCAGTACTTC

v_gene: TRBV2
abundance: many
j_gene: TRBJ1-5
d_gene: TRBD1
CDR3aa: CASRTGGNGNQPQHF
CDR3nt: TGTGCCAGCAGGACAGGGGGCAACGGCAATCAGCCCCAGCATTTT

v_gene: TRBV5-6
abundance: many
j_gene: TRBJ1-5
d_gene: NA
CDR3aa: CASSLREFSNQPQHF
CDR3nt: TGTGCCAGCAGCTTGCGGGAATTCAGCAATCAGCCCCAGCATTTT

v_gene: TRBV24-1
abundance: many
j_gene: TRBJ2-1
d_gene: NA
CDR3aa: CATEGDGLNNEQFF
CDR3nt: TGTGCCACCGAGGGGGACGGACTGAACAATGAGCAGTTCTTC

v_gene: TRBV4-1
abundance: few
j_gene: TRBJ1-2
d_gene: NA
CDR3aa: CASSQDLSEGWYGYTF
CDR3nt: TGCGCCAGCAGCCAAGATCTTTCAGAGGGGTGGTATGGCTACACCTTC

v_gene: TRBV24-1
abundance: many
j_gene: TRBJ2-1
d_gene: NA
CDR3aa: CATNRGAGNEQFF
CDR3nt: TGTGCCACCAATCGGGGGGCTGGGAATGAGCAGTTCTTC

v_gene: TRBV5-1
abundance: NA
j_gene: TRBJ1-4
d_gene: NA
CDR3aa: CASKEQALGAGEKLFF
CDR3nt: TGCGCCAGCAAGGAGCAGGCCCTAGGGGCCGGTGAAAAACTGTTTTTT

v_gene: TRBV10-3
abundance: few
j_gene: TRBJ1-5
d_gene: NA
CDR3aa: CAISGGQEAGQPQHF
CDR3nt: TGTGCCATCAGTGGGGGGCAGGAAGCGGGTCAGCCCCAGCATTTT

v_gene: TRBV6-2/TRBV6-3
abundance: many
j_gene: TRBJ1-1
d_gene: NA
CDR3aa: CASSYLSGEAFF
CDR3nt: TGTGCCAGCAGTTACCTGAGCGGTGAAGCTTTCTTT

v_gene: TRBV3-1
abundance: few
j_gene: TRBJ1-1
d_gene: NA
CDR3aa: CASSQVVGEAFF
CDR3nt: TGTGCCAGCAGCCAGGTCGTGGGTGAAGCTTTCTTT